This T cell receptor beta chain was sequenced during a study of cytomegalovirus exposure and HLA in healthy donors. As concerns this clone: What it binds is not known.

This PCR relied on a set of 60 Vbeta primers and 13 Jbeta primers. TCRdb's copy holds only in-frame clones and misses some; the assay was immunoSEQ multiplex PCR. The profile shows about 130,000 clones, under 85% of them singletons. Points from the study as a whole: One cluster of highly shared sequence variants probably arose as a sequencing artifact. Published work reported that the classifier diagnosed cytomegalovirus status with high specificity and sensitivity. Sequences of the TCR beta chain were said to predict the HLA-A and HLA-B alleles of most subjects accurately.

This receptor was obtained from a boy between 5 and 17 years old in good health and CMV-seronegative. Sequenced material: PBMCs.

The CDR3 nucleotides are TGTGCCAGTAGTATTATCGCAGGGAACAATTCACCCCTCCACTTT. Protein sequence: CASSIIAGNNSPLHF. The rearrangement links TRBV19 to TRBJ1-6; a possible D gene is TRBD1 (5 bases). The CDR3 totals 15 residues. In germline, CDR1 is LNHDA, CDR2 SQIVND (reference sequence). Trimming removed 3 bases from V and 7 bases from J, with 13 bases in between.